Listed here is a single TCR beta chain. Its antigen is not known. TCRdb's table, derived via immunoSEQ multiplex PCR, lists solely in-frame clones and lacks some. The sample has 2 million to 2.5 million clones, around 92% seen once. This sample is drawn from a study of shared clonotypes between healthy human individuals. Study-level points and caveats: Sampling included only blood; tissue repertoires likely differ. Clonotype sharing among donors likely depends on sequencing depth.

Trimming took 6 bases from V and 1 from J; bases not matched to a gene: 4. CDR3 size: 15 residues. Germline values: CDR1 SGHDT, CDR2 YYEEEE. The chain links TRBV5-6 to TRBJ2-6; the match to TRBD1 covers 7 bases. The material sequenced was naive CD4+ T cells from PBMCs. Subset: CD45RA+ positively selected. The sequence was obtained from a man younger than 35 in good health. Some clones in this sample may be carry-over from other donors' samples. This CDR3 reads CASIYRGSGANVLTF. CDR3 nucleotide sequence: TGTGCCAGCATCTACAGGGGATCTGGGGCCAACGTCCTGACTTTC.